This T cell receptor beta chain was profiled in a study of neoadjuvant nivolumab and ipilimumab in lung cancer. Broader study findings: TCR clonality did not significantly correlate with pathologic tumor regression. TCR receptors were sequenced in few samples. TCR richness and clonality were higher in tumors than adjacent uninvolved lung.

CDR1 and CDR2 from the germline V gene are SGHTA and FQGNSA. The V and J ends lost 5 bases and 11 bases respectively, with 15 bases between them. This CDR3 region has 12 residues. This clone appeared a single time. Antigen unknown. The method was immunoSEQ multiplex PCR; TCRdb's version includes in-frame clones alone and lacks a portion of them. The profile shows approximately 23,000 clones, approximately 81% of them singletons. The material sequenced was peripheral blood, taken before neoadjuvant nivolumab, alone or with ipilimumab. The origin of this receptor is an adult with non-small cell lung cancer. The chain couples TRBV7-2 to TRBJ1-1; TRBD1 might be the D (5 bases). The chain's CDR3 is CASSLGGWQAFF. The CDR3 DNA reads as TGTGCCAGCAGCCTTGGGGGGTGGCAGGCTTTCTTT.